Included here is one TCR beta chain sequence, with context. Its matching antigen is unknown. This specimen comes from a study of blood T cells in healthy people across ages. CDR1 and CDR2 (germline): SQVTM, ANQGSEA. The CDR3 covers 13 residues. V gave up 5 bases and J gave up 2 bases; unmatched junction bases: 3. It was with a sample-barcoded 5' primer and a J-beta primer mix that a second PCR of about 7 to 12 cycles was run. TCRdb itself ran the 5' RACE reads through MiXCR, one entry per CDR3 protein. There are under 950,000 distinct CDR3 sequences in the sample; about a fifth occur only once, and around a fifth lies in the top ten. Study-level results: Getting older went along with TCR beta diversity per million T cells dropping roughly linearly.

This chain links TRBV29-1 with TRBJ2-7, with 10 bases that match TRBD1. Sequenced material: blood. The TCR was taken from a man in his sixties or seventies in good health. CDR3 nucleotides: TGCAGCGTTTCCGGGACAGGGGCCTACGAGCAGTACTTC. Translation: CSVSGTGAYEQYF.